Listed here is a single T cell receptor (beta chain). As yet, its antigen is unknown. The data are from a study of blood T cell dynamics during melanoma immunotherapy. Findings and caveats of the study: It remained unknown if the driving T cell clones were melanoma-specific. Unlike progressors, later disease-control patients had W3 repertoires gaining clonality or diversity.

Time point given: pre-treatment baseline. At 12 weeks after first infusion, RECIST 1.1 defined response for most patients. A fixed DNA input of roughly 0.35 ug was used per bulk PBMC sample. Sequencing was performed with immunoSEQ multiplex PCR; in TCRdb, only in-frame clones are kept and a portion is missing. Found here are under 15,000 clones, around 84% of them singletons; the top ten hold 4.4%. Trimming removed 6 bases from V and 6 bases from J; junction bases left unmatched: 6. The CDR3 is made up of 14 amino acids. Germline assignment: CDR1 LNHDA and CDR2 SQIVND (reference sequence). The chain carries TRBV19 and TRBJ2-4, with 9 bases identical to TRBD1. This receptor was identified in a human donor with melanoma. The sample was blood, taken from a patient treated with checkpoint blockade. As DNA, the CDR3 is TGTGCCAGTAGAACAGGGGGCGCGGGAAACATTCAGTACTTC. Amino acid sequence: CASRTGGAGNIQYF.